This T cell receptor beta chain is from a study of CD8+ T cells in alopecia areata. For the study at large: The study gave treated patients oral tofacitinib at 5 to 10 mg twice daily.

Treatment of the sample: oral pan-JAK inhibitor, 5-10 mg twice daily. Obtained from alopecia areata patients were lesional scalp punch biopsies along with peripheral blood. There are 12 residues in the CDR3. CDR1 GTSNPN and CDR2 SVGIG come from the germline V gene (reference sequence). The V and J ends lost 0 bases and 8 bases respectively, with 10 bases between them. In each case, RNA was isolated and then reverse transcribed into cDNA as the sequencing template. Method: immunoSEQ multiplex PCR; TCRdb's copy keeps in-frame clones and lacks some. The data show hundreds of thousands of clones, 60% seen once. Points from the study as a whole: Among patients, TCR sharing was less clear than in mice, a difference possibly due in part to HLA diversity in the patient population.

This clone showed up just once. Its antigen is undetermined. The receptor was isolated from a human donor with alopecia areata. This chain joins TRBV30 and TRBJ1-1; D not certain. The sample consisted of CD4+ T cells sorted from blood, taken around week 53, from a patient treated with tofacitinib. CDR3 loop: CAWSVRLGEAFF. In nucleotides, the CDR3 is TGTGCCTGGAGTGTACGCTTGGGGGAAGCTTTCTTT.